This is a list of T cell receptor beta chains from one sample in a study of T cell responses to AZD1222 COVID-19 vaccine. Only in-frame clones appear in the TCRdb table, and some are missing; sequencing was by immunoSEQ multiplex PCR. The table lists some 130,000 clones, 75% to 90% of them singletons. Sample: peripheral blood, taken on day 0 of AZD1222 vaccination. The source of these receptors is an adult in good health. Both conserved end residues are part of each CDR3. A D gene is named only where the DNA matches it firmly. Clone size is stated in some rows and not others, as once, few, many or a class when expanded.

.	many	TRBV11-3	TRBJ1-2	TGTGCCAGCAGCTTAGAGGGGAGAGGAGGGAACTATGGCTACACCTTC	CASSLEGRGGNYGYTF
TRBD1	.	TRBV10-1	TRBJ2-1	TGCGCCAGCTCCGACAGGGTTTGGTTCTTC	CASSDRVWFF
.	once	TRBV27	TRBJ2-7	TGTGCCACCGGGACACCTCGTTCCTACGAGCAGTACTTC	CATGTPRSYEQYF
.	.	TRBV5-1	TRBJ2-7	TGCGCCAGCAGCTTGGGGAAGCGGGGTCAGGGGGCCCACGAGCAGTACTTC	CASSLGKRGQGAHEQYF
.	.	TRBV3-1/TRBV3-2	TRBJ1-4	TGTGCCAGCAGGGGGACCCCTGGAGCTAATGAAAAACTGTTTTTT	CASRGTPGANEKLFF
.	once	TRBV5-1	TRBJ2-3	TGCGCCAGCAGCACCGGGACCCAAAGCACAGATACGCAGTATTTT	CASSTGTQSTDTQYF
TRBD2	.	TRBV5-1	TRBJ2-1	TGCGCCAGCCTCCCGGGGCTAGCGGGGGGGCGGGGGAGTAGTGAGCAGTTCTTC	CASLPGLAGGRGSSEQFF
.	.	TRBV27	TRBJ2-7	TGTGCTAGCAGTTTCCGGCAGAGGGGGAGCGAGCAGTACTTC	CASSFRQRGSEQYF
TRBD1	few	TRBV19	TRBJ2-7	TGTGCCAGTACCTCGACAGGGGCCTACGAGCAGTACTTC	CASTSTGAYEQYF
TRBD1	once	TRBV7-7	TRBJ1-4	TGTGCTAGCAGCCCGTCGGACAGGGCTAATGAAAAACTGTTTTTT	CASSPSDRANEKLFF
.	.	TRBV24-1	TRBJ1-6	TGTGCCACCGAGGCTGCCGGGGACACACAAGCATATAATTCACCCCTCCACTTT	CATEAAGDTQAYNSPLHF
.	.	TRBV4-2	TRBJ2-3	TGTGCCAGCAGCCAAGAATCGGGAACTTACACAGATACGCAGTATTTT	CASSQESGTYTDTQYF
.	.	TRBV3-1/TRBV3-2	TRBJ2-7	TGTGCCAGCAGCCGGTCACAGTACGAGCAGTACTTC	CASSRSQYEQYF
.	.	TRBV11-3	TRBJ2-5	TGTGCCAGCAGCCCCCGGGGCAGGGACGGAGAGACCCAGTACTTC	CASSPRGRDGETQYF
.	.	TRBV6-5	TRBJ1-4	TGTGCCAGCAGTCCCGAATCAGGGACCCAACTGTTTTTT	CASSPESGTQLFF
.	few	TRBV11-3	TRBJ2-7	TGTGCCAGCAGCTCAATCGGTACTGGGGGTTACGAGCAGTACTTC	CASSSIGTGGYEQYF
TRBD1	.	TRBV24-1	TRBJ2-5	TGTGCCACCAGTGAAGGGGGCCCCCAAGAGACCCAGTACTTC	CATSEGGPQETQYF
.	.	TRBV18	TRBJ2-7	TGTGCCAGCTCACTAACAGAACTCTCCTACGAGCAGTACTTC	CASSLTELSYEQYF
.	.	TRBV27	TRBJ1-6	TGTGCCAGCAGATCCGGGGGGCTCTACCTCCACTTT	CASRSGGLYLHF
TRBD1	.	TRBV18	TRBJ1-1	TGTGCCAGCTCCCCCGACAGGGGTCCCACTGAAGCTTTCTTT	CASSPDRGPTEAFF
.	.	TRBV10-3	TRBJ1-1	TGTGCCATCAGTGAGTCGGCCGTGGAAGCTTTCTTT	CAISESAVEAFF
.	.	TRBV19	TRBJ1-2	TGTGCCAGTAGTACCAGGACAGCTTCGGGCTATGGCTACACCTTC	CASSTRTASGYGYTF
.	.	TRBV7-9	TRBJ1-4	TGTGCCAGCAGCTTAGTATATCCGTCTAATGAAAAACTGTTTTTT	CASSLVYPSNEKLFF
.	.	TRBV7-2	TRBJ2-1	TGTGCCAGCACTGGGGGGCGGTCGTCCTACAATGAGCAGTTCTTC	CASTGGRSSYNEQFF
TRBD1	few	TRBV30	TRBJ1-1	TGTGCCTGTCCCAGGACAGGATCAGTGCGAGCTTTCTTT	CACPRTGSVRAFF
TRBD1	.	TRBV19	TRBJ1-2	TGTGCCAGTAGTTCAGGGACAGGGGGCGACTATGGCTACACCTTC	CASSSGTGGDYGYTF
.	.	TRBV3-1/TRBV3-2	TRBJ1-3	TGTGCCAGCAGCCCGGGAGGGATTACCATATATTTT	CASSPGGITIYF
TRBD2	.	TRBV6-2/TRBV6-3	TRBJ2-7	TGTGCCAGCAGCCTAGCGGGAGCAAGTAACGAGCAGTACTTC	CASSLAGASNEQYF
.	.	TRBV7-6	TRBJ1-1	TGTGCCAGCAGCTTACTGGGAGGGTCTGCGATGAACACTGAAGCTTTCTTT	CASSLLGGSAMNTEAFF
.	.	TRBV6-6	TRBJ1-2	TGTGCCAGCAGTTACTCGATCCAGGGGCGCAACTATGGCTACACCTTC	CASSYSIQGRNYGYTF
.	.	TRBV30	TRBJ1-6	TGTGCCTGGGGGTTGGAGGGGGGAGTATCACCCCTCCACTTT	CAWGLEGGVSPLHF
TRBD2	.	TRBV5-1	TRBJ2-2	TGCGCCAGCAGCCCCGGGACTAGTGGTACCGGGGAGCTGTTTTTT	CASSPGTSGTGELFF
.	.	TRBV7-9	TRBJ1-2	TGTGCCAGCAGCTTACCGACCGCGGGGATCACTCATGGCTACACCTTC	CASSLPTAGITHGYTF
.	.	TRBV7-3	TRBJ1-1	TGTGCCAGCAGCTTCTCAGTGAACACTGAAGCTTTCTTT	CASSFSVNTEAFF
.	.	TRBV11-2	TRBJ2-7	TGTGCCAGCAGCCCGGGACCCACGGGGGACGAGCAGTACTTC	CASSPGPTGDEQYF
.	.	TRBV3-1/TRBV3-2	TRBJ1-5	TGTGCCAGCAGCCAAGGGCAGGGCCGGCCCCAGCATTTT	CASSQGQGRPQHF
.	.	TRBV2	TRBJ1-5	TGTGCCAGCAGCCGACTCAACGCCAATCAGCCCCAGCATTTT	CASSRLNANQPQHF
.	.	TRBV15	TRBJ2-2	TGTGCCACCAGCAGAGAGCTCACAGGGGCGGGGACCGGGGAGCTGTTTTTT	CATSRELTGAGTGELFF
.	.	TRBV9	TRBJ1-2	TGTGCCAGCAGCGTAGAGCCAGGGGATAACTATGGCTACACCTTC	CASSVEPGDNYGYTF
.	.	TRBV6-2/TRBV6-3	TRBJ2-7	TGTGCCAGCAGTCGAAGATACGAGCAGTACTTC	CASSRRYEQYF
.	.	TRBV5-6	TRBJ2-3	TGTGCCAGCAGCTCACTAAACACAGATACGCAGTATTTT	CASSSLNTDTQYF
.	.	TRBV3-1/TRBV3-2	TRBJ2-7	TGTGCCAGCAGCCCCCGTAAAAGACAGAATTCCTACGAGCAGTACTTC	CASSPRKRQNSYEQYF
.	once	TRBV24-1	TRBJ2-3	TGTGCCACCAGTGATAGCCCCGGGACAAAGGGACCCACAGATACGCAGTATTTT	CATSDSPGTKGPTDTQYF
.	once	TRBV30	TRBJ1-1	TGTGCCTGGTGGGGGAACGGAGTCACTGAAGCTTTCTTT	CAWWGNGVTEAFF
.	.	TRBV3-1/TRBV3-2	TRBJ2-6	TGTGCCAGCAGCCAATACGGGGGCGGGGCCAACGTCCTGACTTTC	CASSQYGGGANVLTF
TRBD1	.	TRBV7-3	TRBJ2-7	TGTGCCAGCAGCTTAACCCCGCTCCCGGGACAGGGGGCTGGTGAGCAGTACTTC	CASSLTPLPGQGAGEQYF
.	.	TRBV5-8	TRBJ1-2	TGTGCCAGCAGCTTGGCGCAGGCTTCTAACTATGGCTACACCTTC	CASSLAQASNYGYTF
.	.	TRBV13	TRBJ2-3	TGTGCCAGCAGGCGGGATGGAGATACGCAGTATTTT	CASRRDGDTQYF
.	few	TRBV10-1	TRBJ1-1	TGCGCCAGCAGTGAGTCTATGTGGGGACGGCCTTACACTGAAGCTTTCTTT	CASSESMWGRPYTEAFF
.	.	TRBV7-2	TRBJ1-6	TGTGCCAGCAGCTTTGGGGGCGGCAATTCACCCCTCCACTTT	CASSFGGGNSPLHF
.	.	TRBV6-5	TRBJ2-2	TGTGCCAGCAGTTACAACGGGCTGAACACCGGGGAGCTGTTTTTT	CASSYNGLNTGELFF
.	.	TRBV4-3	TRBJ2-5	TGCGCCAGCAGCCAAGATCGCCGGGGCGCGGGAGAGACCCAGTACTTC	CASSQDRRGAGETQYF
TRBD1	.	TRBV24-1	TRBJ2-2	TGTGCCACCAGTGAAATGACAGGGGCGGACACCGGGGAGCTGTTTTTT	CATSEMTGADTGELFF
.	.	TRBV10-1	TRBJ1-3	TGCGCCAGCAGAGGGGACGGCGGCTCTGGAAACACCATATATTTT	CASRGDGGSGNTIYF
.	.	TRBV7-9	TRBJ2-5	TGTGCCAGCAGCCCAGGGGGGGCCGTAGCCCAAGAGACCCAGTACTTC	CASSPGGAVAQETQYF
.	.	TRBV15	TRBJ1-6	TGTGCCACCAGCAGAGACAGGGACCCTAGTTCACCCCTCCACTTT	CATSRDRDPSSPLHF
TRBD1	.	TRBV5-1	TRBJ2-7	TGCGCCAGCAGCTCGGGACAGGGGTTCTACGAGCAGTACTTC	CASSSGQGFYEQYF